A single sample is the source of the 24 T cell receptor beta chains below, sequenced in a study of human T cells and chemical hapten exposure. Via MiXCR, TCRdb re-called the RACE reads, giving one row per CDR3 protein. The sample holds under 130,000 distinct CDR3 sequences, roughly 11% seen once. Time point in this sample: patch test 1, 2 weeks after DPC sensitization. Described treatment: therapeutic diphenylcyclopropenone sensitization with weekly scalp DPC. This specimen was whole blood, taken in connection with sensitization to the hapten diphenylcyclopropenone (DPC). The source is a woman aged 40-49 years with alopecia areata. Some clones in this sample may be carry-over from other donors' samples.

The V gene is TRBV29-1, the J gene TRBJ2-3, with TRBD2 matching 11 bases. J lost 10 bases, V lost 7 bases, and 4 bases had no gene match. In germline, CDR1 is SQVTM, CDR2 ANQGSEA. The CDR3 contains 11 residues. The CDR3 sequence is CSGTSGSSQYF. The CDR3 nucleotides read TGCAGCGGGACTAGCGGGTCCTCGCAGTATTTT.

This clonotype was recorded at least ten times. The CDR3 sequence: CASSLNWREGRQETQYF. The CDR3 DNA reads as TGCGCCAGCAGCTTGAATTGGCGGGAGGGAAGGCAAGAGACCCAGTACTTC. The rearrangement joins TRBV5-1 to TRBJ2-5; TRBD2 agrees at 9 bases. After removal of 1 base from V and 2 bases from J, the junction contained 9 bases not matched to a gene. Germline loops: CDR1 SGHRS, CDR2 YFSETQ. The CDR3 covers 17 residues.

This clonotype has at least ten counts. CDR3 protein: CSASSAGGTGELFF. The CDR3 bases are TGCAGTGCTAGCAGCGCGGGGGGGACCGGGGAGCTGTTTTTT. This rearrangement joins TRBV20-1 to TRBJ2-2, with 9 bases lining up with TRBD2. The V gene end was trimmed by 3 bases and the J gene end by 5 bases; junction bases not matched to a gene: 4. Per the germline V gene, CDR1 is DFQATT and CDR2 is SNEGSKA (reference sequence). The CDR3 runs 14 residues.

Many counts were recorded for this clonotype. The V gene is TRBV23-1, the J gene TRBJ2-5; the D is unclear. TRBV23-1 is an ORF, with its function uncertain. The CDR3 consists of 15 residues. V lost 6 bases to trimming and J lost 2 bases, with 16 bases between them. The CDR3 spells CASRRHSTPQETQYF. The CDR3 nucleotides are TGCGCCAGCAGGCGACACTCAACACCACAAGAGACCCAGTACTTC.

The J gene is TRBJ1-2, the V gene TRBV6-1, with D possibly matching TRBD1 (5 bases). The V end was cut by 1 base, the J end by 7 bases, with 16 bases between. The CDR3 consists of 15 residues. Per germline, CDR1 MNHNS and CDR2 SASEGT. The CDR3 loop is CASSEDGARLGGYTF. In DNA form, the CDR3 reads TGTGCCAGCAGTGAAGACGGGGCAAGACTAGGTGGCTACACCTTC.

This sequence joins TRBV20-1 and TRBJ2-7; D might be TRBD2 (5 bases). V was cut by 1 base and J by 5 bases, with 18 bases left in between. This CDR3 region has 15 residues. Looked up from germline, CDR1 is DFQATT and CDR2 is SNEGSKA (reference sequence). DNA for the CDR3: TGCAGTGCTAGAGGTTCCCTGAAGTTCGGGGACGAGCAGTACTTC. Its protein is CSARGSLKFGDEQYF.

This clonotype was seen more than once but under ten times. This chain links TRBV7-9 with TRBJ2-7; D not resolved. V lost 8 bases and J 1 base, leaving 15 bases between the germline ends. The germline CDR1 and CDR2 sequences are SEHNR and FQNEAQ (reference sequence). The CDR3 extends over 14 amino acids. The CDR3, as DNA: TGTGCCAGCGCTGCCGAAGCCACTTCCTACGAGCAGTACTTC. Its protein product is CASAAEATSYEQYF. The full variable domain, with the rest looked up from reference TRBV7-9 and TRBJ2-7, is DTGVSQNPRHKITKRGQNVTFRCDPISEHNRLYWYRQTLGQGPEFLTYFQNEAQLEKSRLLSDRFSAERPKGSFSTLEIQRTEQGDSAMYLCASAAEATSYEQYFGPGTRLTVT.

The CDR3 bases are TGTGCCACCTCGCGGACAGGGGTAGTCGAAAAACTGTTTTTT. It specifies CATSRTGVVEKLFF. J is TRBJ1-4 and V is TRBV25-1; 9 bases align to TRBD1. The CDR3 totals 14 residues. J lost 8 bases, V lost 10 bases, and 11 bases had no gene match. Germline V gives CDR1 MGHDK, CDR2 SYGVNS.

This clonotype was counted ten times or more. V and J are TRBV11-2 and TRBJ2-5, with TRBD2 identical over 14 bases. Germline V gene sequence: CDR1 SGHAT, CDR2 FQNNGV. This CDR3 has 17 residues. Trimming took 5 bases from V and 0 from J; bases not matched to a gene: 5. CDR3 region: CASSPGTSGGYQETQYF. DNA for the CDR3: TGTGCCAGCAGCCCCGGGACTAGCGGGGGTTACCAAGAGACCCAGTACTTC.

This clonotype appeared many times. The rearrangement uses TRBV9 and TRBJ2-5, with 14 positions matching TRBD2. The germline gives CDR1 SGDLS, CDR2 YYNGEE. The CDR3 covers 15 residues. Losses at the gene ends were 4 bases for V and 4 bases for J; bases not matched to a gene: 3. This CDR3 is CASSPGLAGGETQYF. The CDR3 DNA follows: TGTGCCAGCAGCCCCGGACTAGCGGGGGGAGAGACCCAGTACTTC.

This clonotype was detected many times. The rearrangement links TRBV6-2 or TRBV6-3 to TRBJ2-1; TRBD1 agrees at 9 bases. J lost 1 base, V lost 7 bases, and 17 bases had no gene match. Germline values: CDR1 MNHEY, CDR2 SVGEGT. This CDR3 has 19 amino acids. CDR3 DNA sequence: TGTGCCAGCAACAAAGCAGGACAGGGGAGTCGGCGATCCTACAATGAGCAGTTCTTC. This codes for CASNKAGQGSRRSYNEQFF.

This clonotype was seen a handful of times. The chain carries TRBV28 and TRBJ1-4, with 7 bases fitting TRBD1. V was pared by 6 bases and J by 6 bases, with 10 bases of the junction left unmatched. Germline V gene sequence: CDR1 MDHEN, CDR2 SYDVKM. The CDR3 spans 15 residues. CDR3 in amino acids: CASSSRQTGHEKLFF. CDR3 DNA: TGTGCCAGCAGCTCCCGTCAGACAGGGCATGAAAAACTGTTTTTT.

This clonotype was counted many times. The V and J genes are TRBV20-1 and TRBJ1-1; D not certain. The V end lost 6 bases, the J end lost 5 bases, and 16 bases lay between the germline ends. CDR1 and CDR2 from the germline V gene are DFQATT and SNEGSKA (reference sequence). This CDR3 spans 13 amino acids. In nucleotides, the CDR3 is TGCAGTGCCCCGTCCCCCCGAAAAACTGAAGCTTTCTTT. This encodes CSAPSPRKTEAFF.

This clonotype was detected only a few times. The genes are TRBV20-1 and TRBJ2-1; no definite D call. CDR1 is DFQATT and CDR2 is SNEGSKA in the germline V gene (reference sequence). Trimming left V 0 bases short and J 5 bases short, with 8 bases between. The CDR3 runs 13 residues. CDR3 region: CSARERPDNEQFF. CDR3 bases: TGCAGTGCTAGAGAAAGGCCCGACAATGAGCAGTTCTTC.

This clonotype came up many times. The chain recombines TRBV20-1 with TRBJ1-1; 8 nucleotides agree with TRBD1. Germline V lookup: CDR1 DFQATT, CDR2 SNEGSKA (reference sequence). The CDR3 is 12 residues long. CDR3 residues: CRPGQGNTEAFF. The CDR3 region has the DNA TGCAGGCCCGGACAGGGAAACACTGAAGCTTTCTTT.

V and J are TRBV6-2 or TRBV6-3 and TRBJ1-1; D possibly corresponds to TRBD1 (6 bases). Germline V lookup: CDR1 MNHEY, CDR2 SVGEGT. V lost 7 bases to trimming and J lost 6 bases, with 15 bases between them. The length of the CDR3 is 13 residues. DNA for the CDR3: TGTGCCAGCACCCCAGGGGCAGGAGCTGAAGCTTTCTTT. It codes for CASTPGAGAEAFF.

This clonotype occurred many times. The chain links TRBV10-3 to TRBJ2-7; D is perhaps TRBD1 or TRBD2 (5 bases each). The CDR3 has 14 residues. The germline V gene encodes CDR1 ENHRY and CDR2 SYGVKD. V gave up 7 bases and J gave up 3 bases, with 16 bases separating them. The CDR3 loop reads CAITVTEGNYEQYF. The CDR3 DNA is TGTGCCATCACTGTGACAGAGGGAAACTACGAGCAGTACTTC.

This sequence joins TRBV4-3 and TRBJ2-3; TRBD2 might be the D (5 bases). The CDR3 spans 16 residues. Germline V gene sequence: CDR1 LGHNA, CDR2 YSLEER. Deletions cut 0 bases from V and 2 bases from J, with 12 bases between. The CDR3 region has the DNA TGCGCCAGCAGCCAAGAAGCCGGGATTAACACAGATACGCAGTATTTT. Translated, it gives CASSQEAGINTDTQYF.

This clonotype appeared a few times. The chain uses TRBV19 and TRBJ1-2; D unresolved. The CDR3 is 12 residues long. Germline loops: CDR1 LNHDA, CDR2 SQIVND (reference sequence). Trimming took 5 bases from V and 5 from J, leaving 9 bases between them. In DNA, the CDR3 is TGTGCCAGTAGTTTGACGGATTATGGCTACACCTTC. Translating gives CASSLTDYGYTF.

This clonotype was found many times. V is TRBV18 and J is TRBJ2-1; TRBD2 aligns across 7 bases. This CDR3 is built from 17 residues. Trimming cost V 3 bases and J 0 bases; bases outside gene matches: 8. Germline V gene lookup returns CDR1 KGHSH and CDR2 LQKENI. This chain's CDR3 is CASSPLSGLGSYNEQFF. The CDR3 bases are TGTGCCAGCTCACCTCTTAGCGGGCTGGGCTCCTACAATGAGCAGTTCTTC.

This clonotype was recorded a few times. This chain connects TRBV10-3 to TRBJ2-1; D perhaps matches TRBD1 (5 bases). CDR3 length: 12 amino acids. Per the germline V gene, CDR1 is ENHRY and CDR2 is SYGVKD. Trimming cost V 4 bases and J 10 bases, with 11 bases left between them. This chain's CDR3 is CAISGQGDEQFF. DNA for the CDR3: TGTGCCATCAGTGGTCAGGGCGACGAGCAGTTCTTC.

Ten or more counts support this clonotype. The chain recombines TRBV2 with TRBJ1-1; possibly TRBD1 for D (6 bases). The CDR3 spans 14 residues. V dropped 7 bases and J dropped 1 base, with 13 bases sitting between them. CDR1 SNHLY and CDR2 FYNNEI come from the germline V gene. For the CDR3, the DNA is TGTGCCAGCACCGGGCAGGGGAAGAACACTGAAGCTTTCTTT. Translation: CASTGQGKNTEAFF. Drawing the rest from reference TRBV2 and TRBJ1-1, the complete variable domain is EPEVTQTPSHQVTQMGQEVILRCVPISNHLYFYWYRQILGQKVEFLVSFYNNEISEKSEIFDDQFSVERPDGSNFTLKIRSTKLEDSAMYFCASTGQGKNTEAFFGQGTRLTVV.

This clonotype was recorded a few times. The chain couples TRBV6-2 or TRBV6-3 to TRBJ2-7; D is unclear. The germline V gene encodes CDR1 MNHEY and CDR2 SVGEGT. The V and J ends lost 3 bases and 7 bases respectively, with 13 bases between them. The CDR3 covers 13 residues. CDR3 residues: CASSYTSVGEQYF. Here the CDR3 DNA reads TGTGCCAGCAGTTATACTTCCGTAGGGGAGCAGTACTTC.

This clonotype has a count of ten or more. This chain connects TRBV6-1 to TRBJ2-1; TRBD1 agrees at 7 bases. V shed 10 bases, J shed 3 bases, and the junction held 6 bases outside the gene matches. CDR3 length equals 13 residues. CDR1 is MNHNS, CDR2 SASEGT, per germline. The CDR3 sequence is CATPGTDYNEQFF. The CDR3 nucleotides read TGTGCCACCCCCGGGACAGACTACAATGAGCAGTTCTTC.